A single sample is the source of the 6 T cell receptor beta chains below, sequenced in a study of PD-1 blockade in classical Hodgkin lymphoma. Profiled with immunoSEQ multiplex PCR; TCRdb holds only in-frame clones, not every one. The sample has roughly 140,000 clones, approximately 81% seen once. Exposure to brentuximab vedotin varied, and each patient had relapsed following autologous stem cell transplantation. The specimen was peripheral blood mononuclear cells (PBMCs), collected before the second cycle of nivolumab. These receptors originate from a human donor with classical Hodgkin lymphoma.

This clone was recorded a few times. V usage is TRBV29-1 and J usage is TRBJ2-2; 10 bases fit TRBD2. The V gene end was trimmed by 1 base and the J gene end by 5 bases; junction bases not matched to a gene: 10. Germline assignment: CDR1 SQVTM and CDR2 ANQGSEA. This CDR3 region has 17 residues. CDR3 nucleotide sequence: TGCAGCGTTGAAGTTCAAGCGGGAGGGCCACGGACCGGGGAGCTGTTTTTT. Protein product: CSVEVQAGGPRTGELFF.

V is TRBV5-1 and J is TRBJ2-7; TRBD2 might be the D (6 bases). The CDR3 extends over 14 amino acids. Per the germline V gene, CDR1 is SGHRS and CDR2 is YFSETQ. With 9 bases removed from V and 2 bases from J, the gap between germline ends came to 18 bases. The CDR3 here is CATAEDYFAYEQYF. The CDR3 DNA reads as TGCGCCACGGCAGAGGACTATTTCGCCTACGAGCAGTACTTC.

In the case of this clone: In the same sample, other DNA sequences code for this CDR3. This chain connects TRBV20-1 to TRBJ2-7; 7 nucleotides line up with TRBD1. The trim removed 6 bases at V and 3 bases at J, leaving 2 bases unmatched. Germline V lookup: CDR1 DFQATT, CDR2 SNEGSKA (reference sequence). The CDR3 has 11 amino acids. CDR3 nucleotides: TGCAGTGCAAGGGACAGCTACGAGCAGTACTTC. It is translated as CSARDSYEQYF.

The rearrangement uses TRBV19 and TRBJ1-2; D is perhaps TRBD1 (6 bases). V was trimmed by 5 bases and J by 8 bases, leaving 15 bases between them. Germline V lookup: CDR1 LNHDA, CDR2 SQIVND (reference sequence). CDR3 length equals 13 residues. The chain's CDR3 is CASSSRTASGYTF. CDR3 nucleotide sequence: TGTGCCAGTAGTTCCCGGACAGCTTCGGGCTACACCTTC.

This chain links TRBV20-1 with TRBJ2-1; D not certain. Germline V gene sequence: CDR1 DFQATT, CDR2 SNEGSKA (reference sequence). The V end lost 6 bases, the J end lost 9 bases, and 12 bases lay between the germline ends. This CDR3 region has 11 residues. CDR3 sequence reads: CSARPAVEQFF. The CDR3 coding sequence is TGCAGTGCCAGGCCGGCCGTTGAGCAGTTCTTC.

The genes are TRBV7-2 and TRBJ2-3; 11 nucleotides line up with TRBD2. The CDR3 loop spans 16 amino acids. The V and J ends lost 3 bases and 0 bases, in that order; junction bases with no gene match: 2. From germline, CDR1 is SGHTA and CDR2 FQGNSA. In DNA form, the CDR3 reads TGTGCCAGCAGCTTGGGACTAGCGGAGAGCACAGATACGCAGTATTTT. Amino acid sequence: CASSLGLAESTDTQYF.